Listed below are T cell receptor beta chains from one sample, sequenced in a study of T cell repertoires in cytomegalovirus infection. One entry per CDR3 protein, called by TCRdb with MiXCR from the reads. The sample lists roughly 570,000 distinct CDR3 sequences, approximately 40% occurring once. No antigen is known for these receptors. Sequences were derived from cultured PBMCs, sampled from culture after CMV antigen stimulation. The receptors were sampled from a human donor in good health (CMV status not recorded). Some clones in this sample may be carry-over from other donors' samples. The conserved cysteine and the conserved F or W are not part of the CDR3 here. Each record gives: J gene, V gene, CDR3 length, CDR3 protein.

j_call: TRBJ2-5; v_call: TRBV5-1; cdr3_length: 13; cdr3_aa: ASSLAGTMGETQY
j_call: TRBJ2-5; v_call: TRBV11-2; cdr3_length: 14; cdr3_aa: ASSFYTGAYQETQY
j_call: TRBJ1-2; v_call: TRBV7-2; cdr3_length: 11; cdr3_aa: ASSVAVGYGYT
j_call: TRBJ2-5; v_call: TRBV7-2; cdr3_length: 12; cdr3_aa: ASSFRTVQETQY
j_call: TRBJ2-1; v_call: TRBV10-3; cdr3_length: 11; cdr3_aa: AISVFGVDEQF
j_call: TRBJ1-2; v_call: TRBV6-5; cdr3_length: 11; cdr3_aa: ASSYRGLHGYT
j_call: TRBJ2-7; v_call: TRBV27; cdr3_length: 14; cdr3_aa: ASSPLPTGPQDEQY
j_call: TRBJ2-3; v_call: TRBV24-1; cdr3_length: 11; cdr3_aa: ATSRGGGDTQY
j_call: TRBJ2-5; v_call: TRBV28; cdr3_length: 13; cdr3_aa: ASSSPRAGRETQY
j_call: TRBJ2-5; v_call: TRBV20-1; cdr3_length: 12; cdr3_aa: SAFPRQGGETQY
j_call: TRBJ2-5; v_call: TRBV20-1; cdr3_length: 12; cdr3_aa: SASRDRVLGTQY
j_call: TRBJ2-5; v_call: TRBV7-2; cdr3_length: 14; cdr3_aa: ASSLARSEYQETQY
j_call: TRBJ2-5; v_call: TRBV20-1; cdr3_length: 10; cdr3_aa: SASWGGETQY
j_call: TRBJ2-7; v_call: TRBV7-3; cdr3_length: 13; cdr3_aa: ASSLGGGQRYEQY
j_call: TRBJ2-3; v_call: TRBV7-2; cdr3_length: 9; cdr3_aa: ASNSRSGKY
j_call: TRBJ2-1; v_call: TRBV7-4; cdr3_length: 13; cdr3_aa: ASTLISGGDNEQF